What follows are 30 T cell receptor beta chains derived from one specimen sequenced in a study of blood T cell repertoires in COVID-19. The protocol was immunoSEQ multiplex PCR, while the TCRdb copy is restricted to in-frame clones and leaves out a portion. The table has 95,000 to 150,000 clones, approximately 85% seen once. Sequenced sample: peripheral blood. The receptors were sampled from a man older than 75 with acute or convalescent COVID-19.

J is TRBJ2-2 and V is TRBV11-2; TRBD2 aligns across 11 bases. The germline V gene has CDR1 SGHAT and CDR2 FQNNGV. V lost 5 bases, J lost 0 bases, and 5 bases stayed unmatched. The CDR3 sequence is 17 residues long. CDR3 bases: TGTGCCAGCAGCCCACTAGCGGGAGTTTCGAACACCGGGGAGCTGTTTTTT. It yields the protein CASSPLAGVSNTGELFF.

CDR3 bases: TGTGCCAGCAGCCCCGGGACACCTGAAGCTTTCTTT. Amino acids: CASSPGTPEAFF. The chain joins TRBV9 to TRBJ1-1, with D perhaps matching TRBD1 (6 bases). The CDR3 spans 12 residues. Germline V gene lookup returns CDR1 SGDLS and CDR2 YYNGEE. Trimming took 4 bases from V and 6 from J, leaving 10 bases between them.

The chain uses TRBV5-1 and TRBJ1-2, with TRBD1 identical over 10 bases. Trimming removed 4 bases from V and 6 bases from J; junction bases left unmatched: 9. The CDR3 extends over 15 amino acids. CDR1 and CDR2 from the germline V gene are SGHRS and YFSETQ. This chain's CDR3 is CASSQGQGSLHGYTF. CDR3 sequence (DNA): TGCGCCAGCAGCCAGGGACAGGGGTCGCTCCATGGCTACACCTTC.

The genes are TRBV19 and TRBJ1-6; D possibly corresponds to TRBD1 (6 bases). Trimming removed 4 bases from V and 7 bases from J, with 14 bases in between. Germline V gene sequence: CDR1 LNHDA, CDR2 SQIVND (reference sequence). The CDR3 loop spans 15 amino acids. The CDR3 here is CASSTLDRQNSPLHF. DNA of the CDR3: TGTGCCAGTAGTACCCTGGACAGACAGAATTCACCCCTCCACTTT. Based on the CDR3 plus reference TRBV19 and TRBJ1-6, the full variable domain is DGGITQSPKYLFRKEGQNVTLSCEQNLNHDAMYWYRQDPGQGLRLIYYSQIVNDFQKGDIAEGYSVSREKKESFPLTVTSAQKNPTAFYLCASSTLDRQNSPLHFGNGTRLTVT.

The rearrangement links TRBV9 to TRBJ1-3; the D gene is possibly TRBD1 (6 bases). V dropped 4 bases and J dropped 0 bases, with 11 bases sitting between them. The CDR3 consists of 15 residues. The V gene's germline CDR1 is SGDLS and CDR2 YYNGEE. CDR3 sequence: CASSIGQPSGNTIYF. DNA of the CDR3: TGTGCCAGCAGCATCGGACAGCCCTCTGGAAACACCATATATTTT.

The CDR3 bases are TGTGCCAGCAGTTTAAGTGGACAGGGGTTAACCGGGGAGCTGTTTTTT. Its translation is CASSLSGQGLTGELFF. V and J are TRBV27 and TRBJ2-2; 9 nucleotides align to TRBD1. This CDR3 spans 16 amino acids. Trimming cost V 2 bases and J 5 bases; bases outside gene matches: 6. Germline V gene data show CDR1 as MNHEY and CDR2 as SMNVEV (reference sequence).

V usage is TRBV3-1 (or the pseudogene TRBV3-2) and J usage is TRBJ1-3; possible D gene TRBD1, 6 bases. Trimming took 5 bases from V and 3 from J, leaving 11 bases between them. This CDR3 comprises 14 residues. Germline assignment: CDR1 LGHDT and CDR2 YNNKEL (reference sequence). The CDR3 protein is CASSNTGFGNTIYF. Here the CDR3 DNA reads TGTGCCAGCAGCAACACAGGGTTTGGAAACACCATATATTTT.

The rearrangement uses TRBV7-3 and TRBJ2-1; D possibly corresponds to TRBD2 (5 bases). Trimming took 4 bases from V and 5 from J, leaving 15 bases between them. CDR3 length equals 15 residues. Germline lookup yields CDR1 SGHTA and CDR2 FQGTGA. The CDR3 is CASSSTRGLHNEQFF. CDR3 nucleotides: TGTGCCAGCAGCTCCACCCGCGGACTTCACAATGAGCAGTTCTTC. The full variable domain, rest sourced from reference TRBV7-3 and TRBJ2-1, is GAGVSQTPSNKVTEKGKYVELRCDPISGHTALYWYRQSLGQGPEFLIYFQGTGAADDSGLPNDRFFAVRPEGSVSTLKIQRTERGDSAVYLCASSSTRGLHNEQFFGPGTRLTVL.

CDR3 coding DNA: TGTGCCAGCCGGGGGAGGATGACTGAAGCTTTCTTT. It translates to CASRGRMTEAFF. The chain joins TRBV3-1 (or the pseudogene TRBV3-2) to TRBJ1-1; TRBD1 is a possible D gene (5 bases). The V end lost 8 bases, the J end lost 5 bases, and 12 bases lay between the germline ends. Germline values: CDR1 LGHDT, CDR2 YNNKEL (reference sequence). The CDR3 consists of 12 residues.

The CDR3 sequence: CATSRDRAGPTDTQYF. The DNA for the CDR3 is TGTGCCACCAGCAGAGATAGGGCGGGGCCAACAGATACGCAGTATTTT. This chain links TRBV15 with TRBJ2-3; D may be TRBD2 (6 bases). Germline-derived CDR1 and CDR2 are LNHNV and YYDKDF (reference sequence). CDR3 length: 16 residues. Trimming pared 0 bases from V and 3 bases from J, leaving 13 bases between.

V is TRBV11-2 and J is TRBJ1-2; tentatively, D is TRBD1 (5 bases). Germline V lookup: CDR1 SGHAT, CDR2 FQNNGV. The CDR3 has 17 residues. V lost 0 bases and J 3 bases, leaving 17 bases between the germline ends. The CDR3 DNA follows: TGTGCCAGCAGCTTAGATTTAGGCGGCGGGGGATACTATGGCTACACCTTC. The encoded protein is CASSLDLGGGGYYGYTF.

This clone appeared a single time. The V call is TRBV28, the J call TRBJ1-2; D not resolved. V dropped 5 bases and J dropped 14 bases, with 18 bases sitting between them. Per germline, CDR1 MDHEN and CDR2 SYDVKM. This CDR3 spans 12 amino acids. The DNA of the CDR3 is TGTGCCAGCAGTCCCCGCAGTAAGGCAGCGACCTTC. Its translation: CASSPRSKAATF.

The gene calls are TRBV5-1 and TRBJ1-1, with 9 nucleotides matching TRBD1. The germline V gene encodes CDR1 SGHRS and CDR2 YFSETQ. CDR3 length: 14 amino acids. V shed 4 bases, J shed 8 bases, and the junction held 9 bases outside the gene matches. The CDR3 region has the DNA TGCGCCAGCAGCCGTACTACAGGGGGCCCCGAAGCTTTCTTT. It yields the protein CASSRTTGGPEAFF.

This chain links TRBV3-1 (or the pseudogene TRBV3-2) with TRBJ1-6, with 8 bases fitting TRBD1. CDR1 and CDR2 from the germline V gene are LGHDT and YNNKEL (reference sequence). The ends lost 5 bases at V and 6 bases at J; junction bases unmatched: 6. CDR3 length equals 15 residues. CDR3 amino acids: CASSAGQAINSPLHF. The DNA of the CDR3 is TGTGCCAGCAGCGCGGGACAGGCAATTAATTCACCCCTCCACTTT.

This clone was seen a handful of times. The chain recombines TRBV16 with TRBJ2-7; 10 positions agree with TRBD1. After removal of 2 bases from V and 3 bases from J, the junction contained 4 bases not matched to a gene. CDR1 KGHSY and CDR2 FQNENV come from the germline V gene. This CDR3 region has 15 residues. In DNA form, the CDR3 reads TGTGCCAGCAGCCAAAGGGGACAGGGGAACTACGAGCAGTACTTC. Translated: CASSQRGQGNYEQYF. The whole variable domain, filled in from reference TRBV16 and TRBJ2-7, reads GEEVAQTPKHLVRGEGQKAKLYCAPIKGHSYVFWYQQVLKNEFKFLISFQNENVFDETGMPKERFSAKCLPNSPCSLEIQATKLEDSAVYFCASSQRGQGNYEQYFGPGTRLTVT.

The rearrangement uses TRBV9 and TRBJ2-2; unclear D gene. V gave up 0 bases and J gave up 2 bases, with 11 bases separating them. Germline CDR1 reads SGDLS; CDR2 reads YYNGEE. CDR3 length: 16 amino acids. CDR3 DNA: TGTGCCAGCAGCGTAGGAAGTAGCCCTAACACCGGGGAGCTGTTTTTT. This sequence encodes CASSVGSSPNTGELFF.

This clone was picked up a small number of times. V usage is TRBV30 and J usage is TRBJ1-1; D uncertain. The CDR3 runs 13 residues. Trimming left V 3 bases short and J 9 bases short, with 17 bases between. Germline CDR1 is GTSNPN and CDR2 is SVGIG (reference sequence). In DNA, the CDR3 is TGTGCCTGGAGACCGCCCGGAGGAGCTAAAGCTTTCTTT. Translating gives CAWRPPGGAKAFF.

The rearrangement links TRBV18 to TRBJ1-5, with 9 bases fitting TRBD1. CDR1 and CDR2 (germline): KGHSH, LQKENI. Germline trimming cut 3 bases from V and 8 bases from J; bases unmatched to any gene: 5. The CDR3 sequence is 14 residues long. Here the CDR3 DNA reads TGTGCCAGCTCACCTACGGACAGGGGAGAGCCCCAGCATTTT. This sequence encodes CASSPTDRGEPQHF.

CDR3 DNA sequence: TGTGCCAGCAGCTCATGGGCTGGGTTGAACACTGAAGCTTTCTTT. This encodes CASSSWAGLNTEAFF. The rearrangement joins TRBV7-9 to TRBJ1-1; no firm D call. Germline V gene data show CDR1 as SEHNR and CDR2 as FQNEAQ (reference sequence). Trimming took off 4 bases at V and 0 bases at J, with 12 bases between the two ends. This CDR3 has 15 amino acids.

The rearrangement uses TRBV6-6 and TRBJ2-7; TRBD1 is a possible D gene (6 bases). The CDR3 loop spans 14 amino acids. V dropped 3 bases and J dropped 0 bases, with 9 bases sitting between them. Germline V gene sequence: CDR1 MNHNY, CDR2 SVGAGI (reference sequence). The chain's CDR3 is CASSYGQRSYEQYF. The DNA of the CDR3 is TGTGCCAGCAGTTATGGACAGCGCTCCTACGAGCAGTACTTC.

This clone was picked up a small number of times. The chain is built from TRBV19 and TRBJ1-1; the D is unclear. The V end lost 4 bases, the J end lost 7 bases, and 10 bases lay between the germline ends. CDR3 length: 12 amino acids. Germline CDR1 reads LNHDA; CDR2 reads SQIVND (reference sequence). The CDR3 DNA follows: TGTGCCAGTAGTACCCGGGGAGGTGAAGCTTTCTTT. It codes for CASSTRGGEAFF.

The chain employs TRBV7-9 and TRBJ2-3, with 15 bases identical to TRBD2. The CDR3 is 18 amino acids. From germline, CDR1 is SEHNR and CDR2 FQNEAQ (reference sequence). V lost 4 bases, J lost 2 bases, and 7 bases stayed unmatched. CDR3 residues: CASSSRTSGGDNTDTQYF. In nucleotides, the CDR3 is TGTGCCAGCAGCTCCAGGACTAGCGGGGGGGATAACACAGATACGCAGTATTTT. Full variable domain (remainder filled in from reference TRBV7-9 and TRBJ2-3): DTGVSQNPRHKITKRGQNVTFRCDPISEHNRLYWYRQTLGQGPEFLTYFQNEAQLEKSRLLSDRFSAERPKGSFSTLEIQRTEQGDSAMYLCASSSRTSGGDNTDTQYFGPGTRLTVL.

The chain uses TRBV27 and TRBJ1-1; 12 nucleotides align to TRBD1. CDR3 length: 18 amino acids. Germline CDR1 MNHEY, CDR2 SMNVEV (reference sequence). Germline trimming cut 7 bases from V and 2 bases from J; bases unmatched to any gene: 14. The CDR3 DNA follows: TGTGCCAGCAACCCCAACCGGGACAGGGGGCGAGGAAACACTGAAGCTTTCTTT. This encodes CASNPNRDRGRGNTEAFF.

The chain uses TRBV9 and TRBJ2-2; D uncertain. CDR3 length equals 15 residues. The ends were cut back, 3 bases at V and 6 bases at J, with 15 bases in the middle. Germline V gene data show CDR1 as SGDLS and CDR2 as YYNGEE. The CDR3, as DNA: TGTGCCAGCAGCGCCCTATCGTTAGTGCCCGGGGAGCTGTTTTTT. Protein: CASSALSLVPGELFF.

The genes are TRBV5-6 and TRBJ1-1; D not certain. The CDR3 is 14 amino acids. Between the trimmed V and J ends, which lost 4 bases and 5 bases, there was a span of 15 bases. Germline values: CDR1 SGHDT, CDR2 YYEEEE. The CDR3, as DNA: TGTGCCAGCAGCCCCCTTAGGAAGGAGACTGAAGCTTTCTTT. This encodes CASSPLRKETEAFF. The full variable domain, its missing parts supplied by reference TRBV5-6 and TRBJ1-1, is DAGVTQSPTHLIKTRGQQVTLRCSPKSGHDTVSWYQQALGQGPQFIFQYYEEEERQRGNFPDRFSGHQFPNYSSELNVNALLLGDSALYLCASSPLRKETEAFFGQGTRLTVV.

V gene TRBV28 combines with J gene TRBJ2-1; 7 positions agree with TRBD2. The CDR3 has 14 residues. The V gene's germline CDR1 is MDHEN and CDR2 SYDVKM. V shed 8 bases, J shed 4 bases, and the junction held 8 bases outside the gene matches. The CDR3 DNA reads TGTGCCAGCGCCCGCCGGGAGGTTTACAATGAGCAGTTCTTC. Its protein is CASARREVYNEQFF.

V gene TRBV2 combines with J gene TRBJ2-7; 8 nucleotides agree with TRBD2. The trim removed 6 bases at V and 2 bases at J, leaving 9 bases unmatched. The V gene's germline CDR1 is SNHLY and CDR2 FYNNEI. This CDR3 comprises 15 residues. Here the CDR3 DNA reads TGTGCCAGCAGACTAGCCAGCGGGAGAGCCTACGAGCAGTACTTC. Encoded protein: CASRLASGRAYEQYF.

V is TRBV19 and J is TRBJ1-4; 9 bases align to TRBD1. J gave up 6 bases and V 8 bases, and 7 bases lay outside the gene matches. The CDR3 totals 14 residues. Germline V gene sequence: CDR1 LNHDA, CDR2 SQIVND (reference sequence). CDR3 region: CASDGGQGYEKLFF. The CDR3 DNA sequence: TGTGCCAGTGACGGGGGACAGGGCTATGAAAAACTGTTTTTT.

The CDR3 sequence is CASSGPNRGQYGYTF. The CDR3 region has the DNA TGTGCCAGCAGCGGACCAAACAGGGGCCAATATGGCTACACCTTC. This sequence joins TRBV28 and TRBJ1-2, with 7 positions matching TRBD1. The J segment lost 5 bases and the V segment lost 6 bases, leaving 12 bases of the junction unmatched. The CDR3 runs to 15 residues. Germline CDR1 reads MDHEN; CDR2 reads SYDVKM.

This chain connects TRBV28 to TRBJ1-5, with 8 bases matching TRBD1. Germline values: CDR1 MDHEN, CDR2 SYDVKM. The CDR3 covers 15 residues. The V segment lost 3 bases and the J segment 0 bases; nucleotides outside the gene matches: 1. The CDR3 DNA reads TGTGCCAGCAGTTTGGGACAGGCTAGCAATCAGCCCCAGCATTTT. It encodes CASSLGQASNQPQHF.